This T cell receptor beta chain was profiled in a study of blood T cell repertoires in COVID-19. Study in general: COVID-19 samples collected from the United States, Italy and Spain covered acute and convalescent phases. PBMCs, B-cell-depleted T cells, or T cells provided the cDNA or gDNA that made up the material.

Authors' data handling: Estimation of nucleated cell counts was performed using reference gene primer amplification. This table comes from immunoSEQ multiplex PCR, and its TCRdb copy is limited to in-frame clones, with some not included. The DNA gave D and trimming, while V, J and clone size come from that table. The table records tens of thousands of clones, roughly four fifths of them present only once. The sample holds a few counts of this clone. The V and J ends lost 6 bases and 6 bases, in that order; junction bases with no gene match: 11. The CDR3 is 16 residues long. Per germline, CDR1 MNHEY and CDR2 SVGEGT.

The chain couples TRBV6-2 or TRBV6-3 to TRBJ2-1; 10 bases align to TRBD2. This clonotype originated in a woman aged 55-75 years with acute or convalescent COVID-19. Material for sequencing was peripheral blood. The CDR3 protein is CASSSRKAGGLNEQFF. CDR3 coding DNA: TGTGCCAGCAGCTCCCGGAAAGCGGGAGGGCTCAATGAGCAGTTCTTC.